The next 11 T cell receptor beta chains were all read from a single sample in a study of T cells in Graves' hyperthyroidism and ophthalmopathy. Using RNA transcripts as the source, TCR beta CDR3 regions were amplified. HTBI primers drove first-round RT-PCR of the TCR CDR3. TCRdb reprocessed the multiplex PCR reads with MiXCR, giving one entry per CDR3 protein. The sample lists more than 550,000 distinct CDR3 sequences; roughly 20% were seen once. The sequencing sample was made of blood. Receptors originate from a woman between 50 and 59 years old with Graves' hyperthyroidism that later progressed to Graves' ophthalmopathy.

This clonotype has at least ten counts. V gene TRBV3-1 combines with J gene TRBJ2-7, with D unresolved. V was shortened by 4 bases and J by 7 bases, with 11 bases between the two germline ends. This CDR3 has 12 residues. Germline V gene data show CDR1 as LGHDT and CDR2 as YNNKEL (reference sequence). The DNA of the CDR3 is TGTGCCAGCAGCCTACTGGCCGGGGAGCAGTACTTC. Residues: CASSLLAGEQYF.

The chain recombines TRBV10-1 with TRBJ2-5, with a possible D match to TRBD2 (5 bases). The V and J ends lost 4 bases and 4 bases respectively, with 7 bases between them. CDR1 and CDR2 (germline): WNHNN, SYGVQD (reference sequence). This CDR3 contains 12 residues. The CDR3 loop is CASSAAGETQYF. CDR3 nucleotide sequence: TGCGCCAGCAGTGCGGCGGGAGAGACCCAGTACTTC.

The rearrangement joins TRBV18 to TRBJ1-4, with D hard to call. Per germline, CDR1 KGHSH and CDR2 LQKENI. V shed 2 bases and J shed 2 bases, with 12 bases lying between them. CDR3 length: 16 amino acids. CDR3 residues: CASSPSAGWTNEKLFF. Written as DNA, the CDR3 is TGTGCCAGCTCACCATCGGCCGGGTGGACTAATGAAAAACTGTTTTTT.

The sample holds a few counts of this clonotype. J is TRBJ2-5 and V is TRBV4-1, with 12 bases that match TRBD2. Germline V gene sequence: CDR1 MGHRA, CDR2 YSYEKL. The CDR3 is made up of 18 amino acids. J gave up 5 bases and V 3 bases, and 13 bases lay outside the gene matches. The CDR3 sequence is CASSHGGLAGPLGETQYF. CDR3 DNA sequence: TGCGCCAGCAGCCATGGAGGACTAGCGGGGCCGCTTGGGGAGACCCAGTACTTC.

There are many counts of this clonotype. CDR3 sequence (DNA): TGTGCCAGCAGCCAAGTGGAGGGGAACACTGAAGCTTTCTTT. This sequence encodes CASSQVEGNTEAFF. J is TRBJ1-1 and V is TRBV3-1; D is ambiguous. Germline-derived CDR1 and CDR2 are LGHDT and YNNKEL (reference sequence). The CDR3 sequence is 14 residues long. Trimming stripped 1 base from V and 1 base from J, with 7 bases between.

In its sample, this clonotype was seen a few times. The chain has TRBV4-1 and TRBJ2-1; 10 bases match TRBD2. Germline loops: CDR1 MGHRA, CDR2 YSYEKL. This CDR3 has 15 residues. The V gene end was trimmed by 1 base and the J gene end by 5 bases; junction bases not matched to a gene: 2. The CDR3 coding sequence is TGCGCCAGCAGCCAAGGGACTAGCGGAAACAATGAGCAGTTCTTC. It encodes CASSQGTSGNNEQFF.

The rearrangement links TRBV5-1 to TRBJ1-3; D is ambiguous. Trimming took 4 bases from V and 2 from J, leaving 16 bases between them. The CDR3 is made up of 16 amino acids. The V gene's germline CDR1 is SGHRS and CDR2 YFSETQ. The CDR3 nucleotides read TGCGCCAGCAGCCCTAAATCGCAGGTACCTGGAAACACCATATATTTT. Translated, it gives CASSPKSQVPGNTIYF.

This clonotype was counted between two and nine times. The V and J genes are TRBV20-1 and TRBJ1-5; 7 bases fit TRBD1. The ends lost 3 bases at V and 4 bases at J; junction bases unmatched: 3. Germline V CDR1 and CDR2: DFQATT, SNEGSKA (reference sequence). The CDR3 contains 13 residues. CDR3 coding DNA: TGCAGTGCTAGTTCGACAGGGAATCAGCCCCAGCATTTT. This gives the protein CSASSTGNQPQHF.

This chain links TRBV27 with TRBJ2-3; the D gene is possibly TRBD2 (6 bases). CDR1 and CDR2 (germline): MNHEY, SMNVEV (reference sequence). V was cut by 8 bases and J by 12 bases, with 21 bases left in between. This CDR3 region has 13 residues. CDR3 sequence reads: CASGEIMEGRQYF. CDR3 coding DNA: TGTGCCAGCGGCGAAATAATGGAGGGCCGTCAGTATTTT.

The gene calls are TRBV11-3 and TRBJ2-7; TRBD1 agrees at 11 bases. This CDR3 spans 14 amino acids. The junction had 5 bases not matched to a gene; V was cut back by 5 bases and J by 5 bases. In germline, CDR1 is SGHNT, CDR2 YENEEA. The CDR3 DNA is TGTGCCAGCAGCCAGAGGACAGGGGGCGACGAGCAGTACTTC. Its translation is CASSQRTGGDEQYF.

The table lists this clonotype with a few counts. This sequence joins TRBV6-2 or TRBV6-3 and TRBJ1-5, with 7 bases lining up with TRBD1. Trimming took 5 bases from V and 7 from J; bases not matched to a gene: 8. Germline CDR1 reads MNHEY; CDR2 reads SVGEGT. The CDR3 length is 14 residues. The CDR3 coding sequence is TGTGCCAGCAGTATACAGGGGACCCACCAGCCCCAGCATTTT. This encodes CASSIQGTHQPQHF.